A single sample is the source of the 28 T cell receptor beta chains below, sequenced in a study of graft-versus-host responses after intestinal transplantation. TCRdb's copy holds only in-frame clones and misses some; the assay was immunoSEQ multiplex PCR. The sample has around 76,000 clones, over 85% seen once. The antigens for these receptors are not known. The material was unstimulated CD8+ T cells sorted from spleen or lymph node cells, obtained before intestinal transplant. The receptors come from a human donor who received an intestinal transplant.

This chain connects TRBV9 to TRBJ2-2, with D possibly matching TRBD1 (5 bases). Trimming removed 0 bases at V and 8 bases at J, with 11 bases between. The CDR3 sequence is 14 residues long. Germline CDR1 reads SGDLS; CDR2 reads YYNGEE. The CDR3 is CASSVGKGRGELFF. For the CDR3, the DNA is TGTGCCAGCAGCGTAGGGAAGGGGCGGGGGGAGCTGTTTTTT.

The rearrangement links TRBV9 to TRBJ2-3; 8 positions agree with TRBD1. The V gene's germline CDR1 is SGDLS and CDR2 YYNGEE. This CDR3 has 15 amino acids. J lost 5 bases, V lost 3 bases, and 8 bases had no gene match. The CDR3 nucleotides read TGTGCCAGCAGCGCCTCAGGGGGCGATTTAGATACGCAGTATTTT. Its translation is CASSASGGDLDTQYF.

This chain's CDR3 is CASSLTRGYSNQPQHF. CDR3 nucleotide sequence: TGTGCCAGCAGTTTAACCAGGGGATATAGCAATCAGCCCCAGCATTTT. The chain recombines TRBV27 with TRBJ1-5; the D gene is possibly TRBD1 (6 bases). The CDR3 loop spans 16 amino acids. V lost 2 bases, J lost 0 bases, and 11 bases lay in between. Germline assignment: CDR1 MNHEY and CDR2 SMNVEV (reference sequence).

This chain links TRBV19 with TRBJ1-3; no firm D call. Germline lookup yields CDR1 LNHDA and CDR2 SQIVND (reference sequence). Trimming cost V 0 bases and J 0 bases, with 6 bases left between them. The CDR3 spans 15 residues. The CDR3 bases are TGTGCCAGTAGTATAGACCCATTCTCTGGAAACACCATATATTTT. Translating it yields CASSIDPFSGNTIYF.

This clone was detected once. This chain connects TRBV18 to TRBJ1-2; the match to TRBD1 covers 7 bases. Germline V gene sequence: CDR1 KGHSH, CDR2 LQKENI. This CDR3 has 16 residues. With V trimmed by 1 base and J by 8 bases, 13 bases remained unmatched. The CDR3 loop is CASSPRATGQLEGYTF. DNA of the CDR3: TGTGCCAGCTCACCACGCGCGACAGGGCAACTAGAGGGCTACACCTTC. Supplemented by reference TRBV18 and TRBJ1-2, the full variable domain reads NAGVMQNPRHLVRRRGQEARLRCSPMKGHSHVYWYRQLPEEGLKFMVYLQKENIIDESGMPKERFSAEFPKEGPSILRIQQVVRGDSAAYFCASSPRATGQLEGYTFGSGTRLTVV.

This chain connects TRBV5-8 to TRBJ2-7; 9 bases map to TRBD2. The length of the CDR3 is 14 residues. V dropped 5 bases and J dropped 2; count of bases not matched to a gene: 5. Per the germline V gene, CDR1 is SGHTS and CDR2 is YDEGEE. The CDR3 spells CASRRLADTYEQYF. For the CDR3, the DNA is TGTGCCAGCAGACGACTAGCGGATACCTACGAGCAGTACTTC.

The chain employs TRBV7-8 and TRBJ1-2; possibly TRBD1 for D (6 bases). Germline CDR1 is SGHVS and CDR2 is FQNEAQ. This CDR3 comprises 14 residues. V was shortened by 2 bases and J by 7 bases, with 14 bases between the two germline ends. The CDR3 loop reads CASSLRQRGAGYTF. The CDR3 bases are TGTGCCAGCAGCTTAAGGCAGAGGGGGGCTGGCTACACCTTC.

V and J are TRBV7-8 and TRBJ2-7; D perhaps matches TRBD2 (5 bases). The CDR3 consists of 13 residues. Germline loops: CDR1 SGHVS, CDR2 FQNEAQ. V was pared by 5 bases and J by 6 bases, with 14 bases between. The CDR3 DNA sequence: TGTGCCAGCAGCGAGCGGCCACTCGGCGAGCAGTACTTC. Its protein product is CASSERPLGEQYF.

CDR3 loop: CASSLGDRQYYGYTF. In nucleotides, the CDR3 is TGTGCCAGCAGCTTAGGCGACAGGCAGTACTATGGCTACACCTTC. This chain links TRBV7-9 with TRBJ1-2; tentative D call: TRBD1 (6 bases). This CDR3 has 15 amino acids. V dropped 1 base and J dropped 3 bases, with 12 bases sitting between them. The germline CDR1 and CDR2 sequences are SEHNR and FQNEAQ (reference sequence).

The rearrangement uses TRBV6-1 and TRBJ2-7, with TRBD2 matching over 8 bases. Trimming took 1 base from V and 3 from J; bases not matched to a gene: 17. Germline V CDR1 and CDR2: MNHNS, SASEGT. The CDR3 loop spans 19 amino acids. The CDR3 here is CASSEDPSRVAGIFYEQYF. CDR3 DNA: TGTGCCAGCAGTGAAGACCCCTCGAGGGTAGCGGGAATCTTCTACGAGCAGTACTTC.

V and J are TRBV6-1 and TRBJ2-7; 10 bases agree with TRBD2. The CDR3 runs 14 residues. With 6 bases clipped from V and 2 bases from J, the junction kept 4 bases outside the gene matches. Germline CDR1 is MNHNS and CDR2 is SASEGT. Here the CDR3 reads CASRQGLAAYEQYF. In DNA, the CDR3 is TGTGCCAGCAGACAAGGACTAGCGGCCTACGAGCAGTACTTC.

This chain links TRBV7-2 with TRBJ2-3, with D perhaps matching TRBD2 (5 bases). Trimming stripped 2 bases from V and 7 bases from J, with 16 bases between. From germline, CDR1 is SGHTA and CDR2 FQGNSA. The CDR3 runs to 15 residues. The CDR3 protein is CASSLLVGEQYTQYF. The CDR3 bases are TGTGCCAGCAGCTTATTAGTGGGAGAGCAATATACGCAGTATTTT. The full variable domain, completed using reference TRBV7-2 and TRBJ2-3, is GAGVSQSPSNKVTEKGKDVELRCDPISGHTALYWYRQSLGQGLEFLIYFQGNSAPDKSGLPSDRFSAERTGGSVSTLTIQRTQQEDSAVYLCASSLLVGEQYTQYFGPGTRLTVL.

The rearrangement links TRBV9 to TRBJ2-5; 8 bases are a match to TRBD2. J was trimmed by 0 bases and V by 4 bases; bases with no gene match: 5. The CDR3 has 15 residues. In germline, CDR1 is SGDLS, CDR2 YYNGEE. CDR3 residues: CASSSSAGDQETQYF. The DNA of the CDR3 is TGTGCCAGCAGCTCATCAGCGGGAGACCAAGAGACCCAGTACTTC. Looking up the rest from reference TRBV9 and TRBJ2-5 gives the full variable domain: DSGVTQTPKHLITATGQRVTLRCSPRSGDLSVYWYQQSLDQGLQFLIQYYNGEERAKGNILERFSAQQFPDLHSELNLSSLELGDSALYFCASSSSAGDQETQYFGPGTRLLVL.

This sequence joins TRBV2 and TRBJ2-3; D remains ambiguous. CDR1 SNHLY and CDR2 FYNNEI come from the germline V gene. CDR3 length: 12 residues. V shed 3 bases and J shed 3 bases, with 4 bases lying between them. The CDR3 sequence: CASSDSTDTQYF. In DNA, the CDR3 is TGTGCCAGCAGTGACAGTACAGATACGCAGTATTTT.

The genes are TRBV5-1 and TRBJ1-4, with 8 bases fitting TRBD1. Germline V lookup: CDR1 SGHRS, CDR2 YFSETQ. This CDR3 spans 17 amino acids. The ends lost 4 bases at V and 0 bases at J; junction bases unmatched: 8. The CDR3, as DNA: TGCGCCAGCAGCGACGCCGGACAGGGAACAACTAATGAAAAACTGTTTTTT. Its translation is CASSDAGQGTTNEKLFF.

CDR3 protein: CASSLYFSGSWNEQFF. In DNA form, the CDR3 reads TGTGCCAGCAGCTTATATTTTAGCGGGAGCTGGAATGAGCAGTTCTTC. This rearrangement joins TRBV7-3 to TRBJ2-1; TRBD2 aligns across 9 bases. Germline V gene sequence: CDR1 SGHTA, CDR2 FQGTGA. The CDR3 has 16 residues. V dropped 2 bases and J dropped 7; count of bases not matched to a gene: 9.

The chain links TRBV30 to TRBJ2-2; D is unresolved. Trimming shortened V by 3 bases and J by 7 bases, and 6 bases separated the two germline ends. The CDR3 covers 11 residues. Germline loops: CDR1 GTSNPN, CDR2 SVGIG (reference sequence). The CDR3 coding sequence is TGTGCCTGGAGGAGGAACGGGGAGCTGTTTTTT. Translated, it gives CAWRRNGELFF.

The chain recombines TRBV15 with TRBJ1-1; D remains unclear. The CDR3 is 11 amino acids. Germline loops: CDR1 LNHNV, CDR2 YYDKDF (reference sequence). V was pared by 4 bases and J by 4 bases, with 4 bases between. CDR3 DNA sequence: TGTGCCACCAGCAAGGGCACTGAAGCTTTCTTT. Its translation: CATSKGTEAFF.

This clone has a single count. The V call is TRBV7-9, the J call TRBJ1-2, with D perhaps matching TRBD1 (5 bases). Germline-derived CDR1 and CDR2 are SEHNR and FQNEAQ (reference sequence). V was cut by 3 bases and J by 4 bases, with 9 bases left in between. The CDR3 length is 13 residues. DNA for the CDR3: TGTGCCAGCAGCTTGGTCAGGGCCTATGGCTACACCTTC. It yields the protein CASSLVRAYGYTF.

The rearrangement uses TRBV9 and TRBJ2-1; a possible D gene is TRBD2 (6 bases). The CDR3 consists of 16 residues. Germline V gene sequence: CDR1 SGDLS, CDR2 YYNGEE. Between the trimmed V and J ends, which lost 0 bases and 0 bases, there was a span of 10 bases. CDR3 sequence reads: CASSVGGGDSYNEQFF. The CDR3 region has the DNA TGTGCCAGCAGCGTAGGGGGCGGGGACTCCTACAATGAGCAGTTCTTC.

The genes are TRBV4-2 and TRBJ2-7; 8 bases map to TRBD2. The germline V gene has CDR1 LGHNA and CDR2 YNFKEQ. V shed 0 bases and J 2 bases; nucleotides not matched to a gene: 9. The CDR3 consists of 17 residues. CDR3 in DNA: TGTGCCAGCAGCCAAGAGGCCGGGACTAGGCAGACCTACGAGCAGTACTTC. Encoded protein: CASSQEAGTRQTYEQYF.

The J gene is TRBJ2-5, the V gene TRBV7-2, with 12 bases fitting TRBD1. The CDR3 has 15 residues. Per germline, CDR1 SGHTA and CDR2 FQGNSA. Losses at the gene ends were 6 bases for V and 5 bases for J; bases not matched to a gene: 7. The CDR3 sequence is CASRTGTGGLETQYF. CDR3 in DNA: TGTGCCAGCAGGACCGGGACAGGGGGCTTGGAGACCCAGTACTTC.

This chain connects TRBV7-9 to TRBJ2-7; TRBD1 matches at 7 bases. Per the germline V gene, CDR1 is SEHNR and CDR2 is FQNEAQ (reference sequence). V dropped 3 bases and J dropped 3; count of bases not matched to a gene: 8. The CDR3 runs to 15 residues. CDR3 bases: TGTGCCAGCAGCTTTCTGGGGACAGACGTCTACGAGCAGTACTTC. As protein: CASSFLGTDVYEQYF.

The rearrangement uses TRBV4-2 and TRBJ2-6; 8 nucleotides agree with TRBD1. Trimming removed 3 bases from V and 1 base from J; junction bases left unmatched: 2. The V gene's germline CDR1 is LGHNA and CDR2 YNFKEQ. CDR3 length: 16 amino acids. The CDR3 DNA follows: TGTGCCAGCAGCCAGGACAGGGTGTCTGGGGCCAACGTCCTGACTTTC. Amino acid sequence: CASSQDRVSGANVLTF.

The V gene is TRBV5-6, the J gene TRBJ1-2; TRBD1 matches 8 bases. The CDR3 contains 16 residues. The V segment lost 5 bases and the J segment 4 bases; nucleotides outside the gene matches: 13. Germline V gene lookup returns CDR1 SGHDT and CDR2 YYEEEE. The CDR3 DNA follows: TGTGCCAGCAGTCAGGACAGGGTAACTCCTCTCTATGGCTACACCTTC. This codes for CASSQDRVTPLYGYTF.

The J gene is TRBJ1-1, the V gene TRBV7-9; D gene unclear. Looked up from germline, CDR1 is SEHNR and CDR2 is FQNEAQ (reference sequence). CDR3 length: 13 amino acids. V lost 2 bases and J lost 4, with 8 bases in between. The CDR3 bases are TGTGCCAGCAGCTTACCCTGGGGCACTGAAGCTTTCTTT. Translation gives CASSLPWGTEAFF.

This clone showed up just once. This chain joins TRBV30 and TRBJ2-4; D might be TRBD1 or TRBD2, each matching 6 bases. Germline CDR1 and CDR2: GTSNPN and SVGIG (reference sequence). The CDR3 contains 13 residues. V was trimmed by 5 bases and J by 6 bases, leaving 14 bases between them. Here the CDR3 DNA reads TGTGCCTGGGGGGGCCGGGGGCCAAACATTCAGTACTTC. Amino acid sequence: CAWGGRGPNIQYF.

The rearrangement uses TRBV27 and TRBJ2-7, with unresolved D. The CDR3 covers 12 residues. Germline assignment: CDR1 MNHEY and CDR2 SMNVEV (reference sequence). Trimming removed 5 bases at V and 4 bases at J, with 9 bases between. CDR3 loop: CASSIRGYEQYF. The CDR3 DNA follows: TGTGCCAGCAGTATTCGTGGGTACGAGCAGTACTTC.